Listed below are T cell receptor beta chains from one sample, sequenced in a study of shared clonotypes between healthy human individuals. TCRdb's copy holds only in-frame clones and misses some; the assay was immunoSEQ multiplex PCR. This table has roughly 700,000 clones, approximately 79% appearing once. The specimen was memory CD4+ T cells sorted from blood. The receptors stem from a woman between 25 and 40 years old in good health. The CDR3 runs from the conserved cysteine through the conserved F or W. The D gene is left open where the match is weak. Not all rows give a size; the values are once, few, many and, for expanded clones, a class.

clone_size: .
j_call: TRBJ2-5
cdr3_length: 14
d_call: .
v_call: TRBV19
cdr3_nt: TGTGCCAGTAGTGCGTCATGGGGGCTGGAGACCCAGTACTTC
cdr3_aa: CASSASWGLETQYF

clone_size: .
j_call: TRBJ2-7
cdr3_length: 14
d_call: .
v_call: TRBV27
cdr3_nt: TGTGCCAGCAGGCGACAGGAGGACTCCTACGAGCAGTACTTC
cdr3_aa: CASRRQEDSYEQYF

clone_size: few
j_call: TRBJ1-5
cdr3_length: 13
d_call: .
v_call: TRBV19
cdr3_nt: TGTGCCAGTAGTTCAAAGGGTAATCAGCCCCAGCATTTT
cdr3_aa: CASSSKGNQPQHF

clone_size: .
j_call: TRBJ1-3
cdr3_length: 15
d_call: .
v_call: TRBV7-9
cdr3_nt: TGTGCCAGCAGCTTAGAGCAGCTCTCTGGAAACACCATATATTTT
cdr3_aa: CASSLEQLSGNTIYF

clone_size: .
j_call: TRBJ2-1
cdr3_length: 16
d_call: TRBD2
v_call: TRBV27
cdr3_nt: TGTGCCAGCAGCCGTAGAAGCGGGAGCCGTGACAATGAGCAGTTCTTC
cdr3_aa: CASSRRSGSRDNEQFF

clone_size: .
j_call: TRBJ2-5
cdr3_length: 13
d_call: TRBD2
v_call: TRBV19
cdr3_nt: TGTGCCAGTAGCTCTAGCGGGAGAAAGACCCAGTACTTC
cdr3_aa: CASSSSGRKTQYF

clone_size: .
j_call: TRBJ2-2
cdr3_length: 15
d_call: TRBD1
v_call: TRBV6-1
cdr3_nt: TGTGCCAGCAGTGAAAGGGCAGGGGGTACCGGGGAGCTGTTTTTT
cdr3_aa: CASSERAGGTGELFF

clone_size: .
j_call: TRBJ1-5
cdr3_length: 15
d_call: .
v_call: TRBV9
cdr3_nt: TGTGCCAGCAGCGTAGACCCGGGGGCGGCTCAGCCCCAGCATTTT
cdr3_aa: CASSVDPGAAQPQHF

clone_size: .
j_call: TRBJ2-7
cdr3_length: 17
d_call: TRBD2
v_call: TRBV4-1
cdr3_nt: TGCGCCAGCAGCCAAGTATTGACTAGCGGGAGCGTCTACGAGCAGTACTTC
cdr3_aa: CASSQVLTSGSVYEQYF

clone_size: .
j_call: TRBJ1-3
cdr3_length: 14
d_call: .
v_call: TRBV2
cdr3_nt: TGTGCCAGCAGTGAAAGTCGCTCTGGAAACACCATATATTTT
cdr3_aa: CASSESRSGNTIYF